Listed below are T cell receptor beta chains from one sample, sequenced in a study of shared clonotypes between healthy human individuals. Only in-frame clones appear in the TCRdb table, and some are missing; sequencing was by immunoSEQ multiplex PCR. Among approximately 2,000,000 clones listed, about 90% were seen once. Sequenced material: naive CD4+ T cells from PBMCs. The receptors were gathered from a man between 18 and 35 years old in good health. Some clones in this sample may be carry-over from other donors' samples. The CDR3 runs from the conserved cysteine through the conserved F or W. The D gene is left open where the match is weak. Clone size is shown for a subset of rows, as once, few, many or a class of expanded clone.

V: TRBV7-8
size: -
D: -
J: TRBJ2-5
DNA: TGTGCCAGCAGCTTAGGTTCGGTTGAGACCCAGTACTTC
CDR3: CASSLGSVETQYF

V: TRBV6-1
size: -
D: -
J: TRBJ1-5
DNA: TGTGCCAGCGTTAACTCGCAGAATCAGCCCCAGCATTTT
CDR3: CASVNSQNQPQHF

V: TRBV28
size: -
D: -
J: TRBJ2-2
DNA: TGTGCCAGCAGTAGGGGAGGAGAGAATGCCGGGGAGCTGTTTTTT
CDR3: CASSRGGENAGELFF

V: TRBV4-1
size: few
D: -
J: TRBJ2-1
DNA: TGCGCCAGCAGCCAAGAGTCAAGCTCCTACAATGAGCAGTTCTTC
CDR3: CASSQESSSYNEQFF

V: TRBV7-2
size: -
D: -
J: TRBJ2-1
DNA: TGTGCCAGCAGCTTAGTCGCGGGCCACTCCTACAATGAGCAGTTCTTC
CDR3: CASSLVAGHSYNEQFF

V: TRBV28
size: -
D: TRBD1
J: TRBJ1-5
DNA: TGTGCCAGCAGTCCCCCGACAGGGCGGGATCAGCCCCAGCATTTT
CDR3: CASSPPTGRDQPQHF

V: TRBV19
size: -
D: -
J: TRBJ2-1
DNA: TGTGCCAGTAGGCTCTGGCAGACAAAGGGTGAGCAGTTCTTC
CDR3: CASRLWQTKGEQFF

V: TRBV18
size: -
D: -
J: TRBJ2-1
DNA: TGTGCCAGCTCACCATGGAGGGAGACCAATGAGCAGTTCTTC
CDR3: CASSPWRETNEQFF

V: TRBV19
size: -
D: -
J: TRBJ1-5
DNA: TGTGCCAGTAGTGCCCAACAGGGTACTCCGATCTTCAATCAGCCCCAGCATTTT
CDR3: CASSAQQGTPIFNQPQHF

V: TRBV2
size: once
D: -
J: TRBJ1-1
DNA: TGTGCCAGCACCCTAGAGGAGGGGGGAGGCACTGAAGCTTTCTTT
CDR3: CASTLEEGGGTEAFF

V: TRBV29-1
size: -
D: -
J: TRBJ2-2
DNA: TGCAGCGTCGGTACAGGGAAAGTCTGGAACACCGGGGAGCTGTTTTTT
CDR3: CSVGTGKVWNTGELFF

V: TRBV5-5
size: -
D: -
J: TRBJ2-3
DNA: TGTGCCAGCAGCTCATTTAACAGGTCTCTGGGACACAGAGATACGCAGTATTTT
CDR3: CASSSFNRSLGHRDTQYF

V: TRBV28
size: few
D: -
J: TRBJ1-5
DNA: TGTGCCAGCAGTTTATGGGGTGGGGGGTCGAGCAATCAGCCCCAGCATTTT
CDR3: CASSLWGGGSSNQPQHF

V: TRBV14
size: -
D: -
J: TRBJ2-5
DNA: TGTGCCAGCAGCCAAGATGGAAACAGGAAAGAGACCCAGTACTTC
CDR3: CASSQDGNRKETQYF

V: TRBV10-2
size: -
D: -
J: TRBJ1-2
DNA: TGCGCCAGCAGTGATAGGGCCTATGGCTACACCTTC
CDR3: CASSDRAYGYTF

V: TRBV5-1
size: -
D: -
J: TRBJ1-2
DNA: TGCGCCAGCAGCTTGGGTGGGCCTCGGAATGGCTACACCTTC
CDR3: CASSLGGPRNGYTF

V: TRBV6-4
size: -
D: -
J: TRBJ2-3
DNA: TGTGCCAGCAGTACAGACGAATCAGATACGCAGTATTTT
CDR3: CASSTDESDTQYF

V: TRBV5-1
size: -
D: -
J: TRBJ2-2
DNA: TGCGCCACCCAGACTAGTTTCACCGGGGAGCTGTTTTTT
CDR3: CATQTSFTGELFF

V: TRBV10-3
size: once
D: -
J: TRBJ2-7
DNA: TGTGCCATCAGTGACAACAGAGCCTACGAGCAGTACTTC
CDR3: CAISDNRAYEQYF

V: TRBV2
size: -
D: -
J: TRBJ2-2
DNA: TGTGCCAGCAGTGATTTTCCCTCCGGGGAGCTGTTTTTT
CDR3: CASSDFPSGELFF

V: TRBV5-6
size: -
D: -
J: TRBJ2-1
DNA: TGTGCCAGCAGCTTGTCTAGCAATGAGCAGTTCTTC
CDR3: CASSLSSNEQFF

V: TRBV27
size: -
D: -
J: TRBJ2-3
DNA: TGTGCCAGCAGTCGCAGGCGCACAGATACGCAGTATTTT
CDR3: CASSRRRTDTQYF

V: TRBV6-5
size: -
D: -
J: TRBJ2-1
DNA: TGTGCCAGCAGCCCGACATCTGATGAGCAGTTCTTC
CDR3: CASSPTSDEQFF